The clone carrying this TCR beta chain was detected only a few times. No antigen is known for it. This entry comes from a study of T cells after posttransplantation cyclophosphamide. Study findings and constraints: Blood and skin or GI T cell repertoires showed limited TRB overlap. Later blood repertoires were often dominated by clones from the donor CD8+ memory compartment. After PTCy, TRB diversity resembled that of CNI/methotrexate controls.

Assay used: immunoSEQ multiplex PCR; TCRdb lists only in-frame clones, some missing. The data contain about 15,000 clones, 80% to 90% of them singletons. The V gene's germline CDR1 is MNHEY and CDR2 SVGAGI. This CDR3 comprises 13 residues. V was trimmed by 6 bases and J by 5 bases, leaving 8 bases between them. Control samples came 1 year after myeloablative marrow transplants with methotrexate plus calcineurin inhibitor. This sequence joins TRBV6-5 and TRBJ1-6; unclear D gene. Sequencing was performed on PBMCs, taken 430 to 450 days after allogeneic stem cell transplant with calcineurin inhibitor and methotrexate. This TCR derives from a male patient younger than 45 who received an allogeneic stem cell transplant from an unrelated donor, was CMV-positive, and had acute and chronic GVHD. The graft donor may be the source of some T cells. The CDR3 DNA reads TGTGCCAGCAGCTGGCAGAATAATTCACCCCTCCACTTT. Protein sequence: CASSWQNNSPLHF.